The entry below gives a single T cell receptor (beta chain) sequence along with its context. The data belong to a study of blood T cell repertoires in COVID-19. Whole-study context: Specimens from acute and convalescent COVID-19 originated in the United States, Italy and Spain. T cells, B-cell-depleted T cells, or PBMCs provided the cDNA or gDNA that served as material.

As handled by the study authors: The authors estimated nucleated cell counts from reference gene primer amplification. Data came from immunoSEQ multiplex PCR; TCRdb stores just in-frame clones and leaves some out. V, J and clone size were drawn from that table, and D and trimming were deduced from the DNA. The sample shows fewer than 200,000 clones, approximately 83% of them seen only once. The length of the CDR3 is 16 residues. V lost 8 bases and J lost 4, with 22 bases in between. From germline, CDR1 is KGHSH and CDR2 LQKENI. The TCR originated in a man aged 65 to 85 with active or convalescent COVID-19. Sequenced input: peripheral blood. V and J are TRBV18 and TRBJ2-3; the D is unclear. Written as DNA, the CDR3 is TGTGCCAGCCGAAGCCTGGGCAGGCCGCCCTCAGATACGCAGTATTTT. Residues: CASRSLGRPPSDTQYF.